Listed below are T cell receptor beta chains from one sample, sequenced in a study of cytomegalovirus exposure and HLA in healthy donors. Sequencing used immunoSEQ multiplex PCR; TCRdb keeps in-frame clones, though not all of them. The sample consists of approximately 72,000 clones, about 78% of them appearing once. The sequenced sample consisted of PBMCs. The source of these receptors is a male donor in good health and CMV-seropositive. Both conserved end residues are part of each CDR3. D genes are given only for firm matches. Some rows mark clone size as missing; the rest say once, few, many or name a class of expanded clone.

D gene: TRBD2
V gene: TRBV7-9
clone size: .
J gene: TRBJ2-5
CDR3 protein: CASSFPSGYQETQYF
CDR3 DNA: TGTGCCAGCAGCTTCCCTAGCGGGTACCAAGAGACCCAGTACTTC

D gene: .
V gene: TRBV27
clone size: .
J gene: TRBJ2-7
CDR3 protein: CASSLSASYEQYF
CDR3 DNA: TGTGCCAGCAGTTTATCGGCCTCCTACGAGCAGTACTTC

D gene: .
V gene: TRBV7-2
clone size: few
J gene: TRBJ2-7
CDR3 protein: CASSSNRASYEQYF
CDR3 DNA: TGTGCCAGCAGCTCCAACAGGGCATCCTACGAGCAGTACTTC

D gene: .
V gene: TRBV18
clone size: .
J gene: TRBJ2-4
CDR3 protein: CASSLGAEFAKNIQYF
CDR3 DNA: TGTGCCAGCTCCCTAGGGGCCGAGTTTGCCAAAAACATTCAGTACTTC

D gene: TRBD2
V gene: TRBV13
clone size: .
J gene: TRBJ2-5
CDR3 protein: CASSFSLLASQETQYF
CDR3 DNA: TGTGCCAGCAGCTTCAGCCTACTAGCGAGCCAAGAGACCCAGTACTTC

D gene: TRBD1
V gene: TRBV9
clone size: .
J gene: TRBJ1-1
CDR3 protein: CASSLTGGGTEAFF
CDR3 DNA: TGTGCCAGCAGCTTGACAGGGGGTGGGACTGAAGCTTTCTTT

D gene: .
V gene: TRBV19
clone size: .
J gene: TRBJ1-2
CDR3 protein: CASSSGGSGYTF
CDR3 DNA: TGTGCCAGTAGCTCCGGGGGGTCTGGCTACACCTTC

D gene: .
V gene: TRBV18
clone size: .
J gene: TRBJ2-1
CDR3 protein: CASSPPDRGSEFF
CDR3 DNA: TGTGCCAGCTCACCACCGGACAGAGGAAGCGAGTTCTTC

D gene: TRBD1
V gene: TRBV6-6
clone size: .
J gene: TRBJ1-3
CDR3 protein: CASSTSTGSGNTIYF
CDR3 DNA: TGTGCCAGCAGTACCTCGACAGGGTCAGGAAACACCATATATTTT

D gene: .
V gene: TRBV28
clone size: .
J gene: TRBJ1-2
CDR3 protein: CASRGGQGSRNYGYTF
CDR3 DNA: TGTGCCAGCAGGGGGGGGCAGGGCAGTAGGAACTATGGCTACACCTTC

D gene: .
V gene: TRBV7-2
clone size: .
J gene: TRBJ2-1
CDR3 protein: CASSSTSYNEQFF
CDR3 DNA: TGTGCCAGCAGCTCCACAAGCTACAATGAGCAGTTCTTC

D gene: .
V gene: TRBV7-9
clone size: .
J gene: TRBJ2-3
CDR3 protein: CALERSTDTQYF
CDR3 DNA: TGTGCCTTGGAGCGCAGCACAGATACGCAGTATTTT

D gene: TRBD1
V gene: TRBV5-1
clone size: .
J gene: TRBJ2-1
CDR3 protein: CASSSGQGANEQFF
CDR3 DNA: TGCGCCAGCAGCTCGGGACAGGGGGCCAATGAGCAGTTCTTC

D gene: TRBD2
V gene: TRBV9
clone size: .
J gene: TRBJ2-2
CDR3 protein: CASSVSGSLNTGELFF
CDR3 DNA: TGTGCCAGCAGCGTAAGCGGGAGTCTTAACACCGGGGAGCTGTTTTTT

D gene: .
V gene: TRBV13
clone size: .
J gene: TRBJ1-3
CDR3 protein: CASSLGRGSGNTIYF
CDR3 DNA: TGTGCCAGCAGCTTAGGAAGGGGATCGGGAAACACCATATATTTT

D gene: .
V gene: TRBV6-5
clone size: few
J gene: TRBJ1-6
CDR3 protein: CASNTDSRSPLHF
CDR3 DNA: TGTGCCAGCAATACGGACAGTCGATCACCCCTCCACTTT

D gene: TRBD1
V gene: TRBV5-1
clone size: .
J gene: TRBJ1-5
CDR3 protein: CASSPRTGGEPQHF
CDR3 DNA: TGCGCCAGCAGCCCCAGGACAGGGGGCGAGCCCCAGCATTTT

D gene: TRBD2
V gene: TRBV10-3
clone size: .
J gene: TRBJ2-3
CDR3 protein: CAIHGTSGSYTQYF
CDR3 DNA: TGTGCCATCCACGGGACTAGCGGGAGTTATACGCAGTATTTT

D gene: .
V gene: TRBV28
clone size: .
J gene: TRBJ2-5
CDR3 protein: CASSFRGKGFLETQYF
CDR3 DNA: TGTGCCAGCAGTTTTAGGGGGAAGGGTTTCCTAGAGACCCAGTACTTC

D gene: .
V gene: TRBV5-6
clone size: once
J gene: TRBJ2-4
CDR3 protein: CASSHGRGAKNIQYF
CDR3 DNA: TGTGCCAGCAGCCACGGGAGAGGAGCCAAAAACATTCAGTACTTC

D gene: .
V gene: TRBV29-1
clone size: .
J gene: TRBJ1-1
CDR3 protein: CSVAGLLTEAFF
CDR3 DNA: TGCAGCGTTGCCGGTCTTCTGACTGAAGCTTTCTTT

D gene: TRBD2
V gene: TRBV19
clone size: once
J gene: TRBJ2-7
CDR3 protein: CASSMKGTSGSYEQYF
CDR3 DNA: TGTGCCAGTAGTATGAAGGGGACTAGCGGTTCCTACGAGCAGTACTTC

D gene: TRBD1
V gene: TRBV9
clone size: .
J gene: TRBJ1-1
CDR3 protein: CASSAIGRGHTEAFF
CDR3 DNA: TGTGCCAGCAGCGCGATTGGCAGGGGGCATACTGAAGCTTTCTTT

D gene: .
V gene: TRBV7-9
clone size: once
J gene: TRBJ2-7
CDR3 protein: CASSPRGSYEQYF
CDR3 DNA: TGTGCCAGCAGCCCCCGGGGGTCCTACGAGCAGTACTTC

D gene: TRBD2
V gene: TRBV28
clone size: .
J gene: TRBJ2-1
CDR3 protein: CASSPSPGGSHEQFF
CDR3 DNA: TGTGCCAGCAGCCCGTCCCCGGGGGGGAGCCATGAGCAGTTCTTC

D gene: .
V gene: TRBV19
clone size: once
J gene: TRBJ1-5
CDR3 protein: CASKGYGIINQPQHF
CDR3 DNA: TGTGCCAGTAAGGGGTATGGGATTATTAATCAGCCCCAGCATTTT

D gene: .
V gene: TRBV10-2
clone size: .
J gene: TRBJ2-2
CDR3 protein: CAIQAPTPGELFF
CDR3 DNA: TGCGCCATCCAGGCCCCGACACCCGGGGAGCTGTTTTTT

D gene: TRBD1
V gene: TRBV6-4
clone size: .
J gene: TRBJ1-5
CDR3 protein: CASSLGTGGDQPQHF
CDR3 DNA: TGTGCCAGCAGTTTAGGGACAGGGGGCGATCAGCCCCAGCATTTT

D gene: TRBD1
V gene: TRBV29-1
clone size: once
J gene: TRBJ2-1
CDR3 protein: CSAKHTGQGGGDEQFF
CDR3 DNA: TGCAGCGCTAAACACACGGGACAGGGCGGGGGCGATGAGCAGTTCTTC

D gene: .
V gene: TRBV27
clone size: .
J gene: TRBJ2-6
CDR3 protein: CASSFGLAGANVLTF
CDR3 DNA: TGTGCCAGCAGTTTTGGTCTAGCTGGGGCCAACGTCCTGACTTTC

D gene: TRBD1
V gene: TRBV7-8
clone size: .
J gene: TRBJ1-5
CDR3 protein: CASSPDRVLGNQPQHF
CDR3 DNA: TGTGCCAGCAGCCCCGACAGGGTTTTAGGCAATCAGCCCCAGCATTTT

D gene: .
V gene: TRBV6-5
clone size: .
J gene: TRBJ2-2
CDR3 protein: CASSYSRDPNTGELFF
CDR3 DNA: TGTGCCAGCAGTTACTCGCGGGATCCCAACACCGGGGAGCTGTTTTTT

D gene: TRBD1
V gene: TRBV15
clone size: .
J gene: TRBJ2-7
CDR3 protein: CATGTGSSYEQYF
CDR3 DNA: TGTGCCACCGGGACAGGGAGCTCCTACGAGCAGTACTTC

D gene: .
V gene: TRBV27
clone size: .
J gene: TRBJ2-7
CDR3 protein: CASSFGQNYEQYF
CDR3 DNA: TGTGCCAGCAGTTTTGGGCAGAACTACGAGCAGTACTTC

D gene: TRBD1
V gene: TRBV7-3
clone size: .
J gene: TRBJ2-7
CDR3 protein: CASSRDRADEQYF
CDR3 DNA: TGTGCCAGCAGTAGGGACAGGGCGGACGAGCAGTACTTC

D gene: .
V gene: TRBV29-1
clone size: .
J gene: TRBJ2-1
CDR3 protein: CSVVWASNEQFF
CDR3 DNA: TGCAGCGTTGTTTGGGCCTCCAATGAGCAGTTCTTC

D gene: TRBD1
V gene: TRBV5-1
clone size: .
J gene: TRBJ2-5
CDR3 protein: CASSYQGQQETQYF
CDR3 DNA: TGCGCCAGCAGCTACCAGGGACAGCAAGAGACCCAGTACTTC

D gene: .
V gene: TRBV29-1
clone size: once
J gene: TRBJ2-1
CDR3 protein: CSVLEGRNQFF
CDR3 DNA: TGCAGCGTGTTGGAGGGACGGAACCAGTTCTTC

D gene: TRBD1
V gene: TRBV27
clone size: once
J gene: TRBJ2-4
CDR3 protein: CASSSGQGSKNIQYF
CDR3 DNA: TGTGCCAGCAGTTCAGGACAGGGTTCCAAAAACATTCAGTACTTC

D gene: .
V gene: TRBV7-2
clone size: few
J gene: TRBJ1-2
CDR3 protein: CASSSVQGTYGYTF
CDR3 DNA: TGTGCCAGCAGCTCCGTACAGGGTACCTATGGCTACACCTTC